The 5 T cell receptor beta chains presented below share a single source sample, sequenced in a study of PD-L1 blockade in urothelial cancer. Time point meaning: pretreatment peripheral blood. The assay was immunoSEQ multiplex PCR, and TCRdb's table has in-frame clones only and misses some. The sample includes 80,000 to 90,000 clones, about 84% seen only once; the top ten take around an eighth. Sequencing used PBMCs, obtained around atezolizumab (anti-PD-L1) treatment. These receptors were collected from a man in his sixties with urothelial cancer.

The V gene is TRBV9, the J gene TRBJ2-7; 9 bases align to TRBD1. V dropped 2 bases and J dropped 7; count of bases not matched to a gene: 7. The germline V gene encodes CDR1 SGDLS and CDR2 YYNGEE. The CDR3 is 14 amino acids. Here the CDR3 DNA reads TGTGCCAGCAGCGTCGGACAGGGGTTCGGAGAGCAGTACTTC. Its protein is CASSVGQGFGEQYF.

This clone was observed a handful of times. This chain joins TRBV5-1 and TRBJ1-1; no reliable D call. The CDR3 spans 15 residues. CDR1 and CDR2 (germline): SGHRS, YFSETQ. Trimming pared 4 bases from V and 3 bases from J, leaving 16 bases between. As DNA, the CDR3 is TGCGCCAGCAGCCCATACGACGCCGGAGACACTGAAGCTTTCTTT. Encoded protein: CASSPYDAGDTEAFF.

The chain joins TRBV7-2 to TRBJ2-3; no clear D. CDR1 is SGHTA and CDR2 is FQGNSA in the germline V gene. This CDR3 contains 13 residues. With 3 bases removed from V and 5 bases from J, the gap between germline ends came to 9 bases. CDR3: CASSFRRGDTQYF. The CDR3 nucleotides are TGTGCCAGCAGCTTCCGACGAGGAGATACGCAGTATTTT.

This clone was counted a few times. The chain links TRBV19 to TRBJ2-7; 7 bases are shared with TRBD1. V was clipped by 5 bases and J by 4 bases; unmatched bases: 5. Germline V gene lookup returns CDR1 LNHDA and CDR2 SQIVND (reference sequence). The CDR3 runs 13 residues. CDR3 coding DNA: TGTGCCAGTAGTCCAAGGGGACAGTACGAGCAGTACTTC. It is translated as CASSPRGQYEQYF.

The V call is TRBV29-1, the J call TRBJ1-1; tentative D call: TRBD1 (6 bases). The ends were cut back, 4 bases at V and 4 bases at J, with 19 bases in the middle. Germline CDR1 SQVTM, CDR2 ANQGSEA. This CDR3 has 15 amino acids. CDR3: CSVGSGGPFATEAFF. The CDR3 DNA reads TGCAGCGTTGGATCGGGGGGCCCCTTTGCCACTGAAGCTTTCTTT.